These 23 T cell receptor beta chains share one sample of origin, sequenced in a study of human T cells and chemical hapten exposure. Via MiXCR, TCRdb re-called the RACE reads, giving one row per CDR3 protein. The table lists 180,000 or so distinct CDR3 sequences, roughly 15% of them singletons. Time point meaning: patch test 1, 2 weeks after DPC sensitization. Indicated treatment: therapeutic diphenylcyclopropenone sensitization with weekly scalp DPC. Specimen: whole blood, collected in connection with sensitization to the hapten diphenylcyclopropenone (DPC). The receptors derive from a woman aged 30 to 39 with alopecia areata. Some clones in this sample may be carry-over from other donors' samples.

The chain employs TRBV9 and TRBJ1-1, with D possibly matching TRBD1 (5 bases). CDR1 is SGDLS and CDR2 is YYNGEE in the germline V gene. CDR3 length: 13 amino acids. V lost 1 base and J 5 bases, leaving 9 bases between the germline ends. CDR3 sequence: CASSVTGGTEAFF. As DNA, the CDR3 is TGTGCCAGCAGCGTAACAGGAGGGACTGAAGCTTTCTTT.

This clonotype was counted only a few times. The V and J genes are TRBV14 and TRBJ1-6; maybe TRBD1 (5 bases). V was cut by 5 bases and J by 7 bases, with 9 bases left in between. Germline CDR1 is SGHDN and CDR2 is FVKESK. This CDR3 is 13 amino acids long. The CDR3 nucleotides read TGTGCCAGCAGCATGGCAGGGAATTCACCCCTCCACTTT. This codes for CASSMAGNSPLHF. The entire variable domain, with the rest obtained from reference TRBV14 and TRBJ1-6, is as follows: EAGVTQFPSHSVIEKGQTVTLRCDPISGHDNLYWYRRVMGKEIKFLLHFVKESKQDESGMPNNRFLAERTGGTYSTLKVQPAELEDSGVYFCASSMAGNSPLHFGNGTRLTVT.

This clonotype has a count of ten or more. The chain joins TRBV4-2 to TRBJ1-5; D remains unclear. Looked up from germline, CDR1 is LGHNA and CDR2 is YNFKEQ. This CDR3 region has 14 residues. With 2 bases removed from V and 4 bases from J, the gap between germline ends came to 9 bases. This CDR3 is CASSQRHGNQPQHF. The CDR3 DNA reads as TGTGCCAGCAGCCAACGACACGGTAATCAGCCCCAGCATTTT.

The rearrangement links TRBV4-3 to TRBJ1-2, with 11 bases aligning to TRBD1. V shed 4 bases, J shed 5 bases, and the junction held 9 bases outside the gene matches. This CDR3 has 16 residues. CDR1 is LGHNA and CDR2 is YSLEER in the germline V gene. The CDR3 spells CASSPQGQGGAYGYTF. CDR3 nucleotide sequence: TGCGCCAGCAGCCCGCAGGGACAGGGGGGGGCGTATGGCTACACCTTC.

The V call is TRBV7-3, the J call TRBJ2-7; D is unclear. Germline V CDR1 and CDR2: SGHTA, FQGTGA. CDR3 length equals 15 residues. The V end lost 4 bases, the J end lost 12 bases, and 25 bases lay between the germline ends. CDR3 sequence reads: CASSSPPGSQSEGYF. CDR3 bases: TGTGCCAGCAGCTCCCCCCCAGGCTCACAATCGGAAGGGTACTTC.

The chain uses TRBV6-5 and TRBJ2-1, with 8 bases matching TRBD2. The CDR3 runs to 15 residues. Germline CDR1 is MNHEY and CDR2 is SVGAGI. V was clipped by 2 bases and J by 9 bases; unmatched bases: 9. In nucleotides, the CDR3 is TGTGCCAGCAGTTACGGGAGCGGGAGCAGTGGTGAGCAGTTCTTC. This codes for CASSYGSGSSGEQFF.

The V and J genes are TRBV20-1 and TRBJ2-5, with 9 bases identical to TRBD2. The CDR3 has 15 residues. Germline CDR1 and CDR2: DFQATT and SNEGSKA (reference sequence). Losses at the gene ends were 6 bases for V and 4 bases for J; bases not matched to a gene: 12. The CDR3 reads CSAQRASGDRETQYF. CDR3 coding DNA: TGCAGTGCACAGAGGGCTAGCGGGGATCGAGAGACCCAGTACTTC.

The CDR3 loop reads CASSQTAGGPEKNIQYF. The CDR3 nucleotides are TGTGCCAGCAGCCAGACGGCGGGGGGCCCCGAGAAAAACATTCAGTACTTC. The chain joins TRBV3-1 to TRBJ2-4; 8 positions match TRBD2. The CDR3 runs 17 residues. V trimming: 3 bases; J trimming: 4 bases; junction bases outside the gene matches: 11. CDR1 and CDR2 (germline): LGHDT, YNNKEL (reference sequence).

This clonotype showed up just a few times. The chain joins TRBV12-3 or TRBV12-4 to TRBJ1-3; D is ambiguous. Trimming took 3 bases from V and 0 from J, leaving 21 bases between them. This CDR3 has 19 residues. CDR3 bases: TGTGCCAGCAGTTTCGACCCCGAAATCCGACGGAGCTCTGGAAACACCATATATTTT. It translates to CASSFDPEIRRSSGNTIYF.

The gene calls are TRBV7-2 and TRBJ2-3; D may be TRBD2 (5 bases). The germline gives CDR1 SGHTA, CDR2 FQGNSA. The CDR3 contains 15 residues. V gave up 6 bases and J gave up 6 bases, with 19 bases separating them. The CDR3 DNA reads as TGTGCCAGCAGATCCGGGCGCCTCACGGGGGATACGCAGTATTTT. It codes for CASRSGRLTGDTQYF.

The J gene is TRBJ2-1, the V gene TRBV5-6, with D uncertain. V dropped 4 bases and J dropped 0 bases, with 11 bases sitting between them. CDR3 length: 15 residues. CDR1 SGHDT and CDR2 YYEEEE come from the germline V gene. The CDR3 loop reads CASSPDVSSYNEQFF. The CDR3 DNA sequence: TGTGCCAGCAGCCCTGACGTTAGCTCCTACAATGAGCAGTTCTTC.

The J gene is TRBJ1-1, the V gene TRBV6-6; D is unresolved. V lost 2 bases, J lost 6 bases, and 10 bases lay in between. The CDR3 covers 13 residues. Germline CDR1 reads MNHNY; CDR2 reads SVGAGI (reference sequence). The CDR3, as DNA: TGTGCCAGCAGTTACACATCCGGGTCTGAAGCTTTCTTT. This codes for CASSYTSGSEAFF.

The rearrangement joins TRBV28 to TRBJ2-5, with D possibly called TRBD1 or TRBD2 (6 bases each). Germline loops: CDR1 MDHEN, CDR2 SYDVKM. CDR3 size: 14 residues. V was trimmed by 4 bases and J by 5 bases, leaving 14 bases between them. CDR3 coding DNA: TGTGCCAGCAGTTATAACAGGGCGGGGGAGACCCAGTACTTC. Translated, it gives CASSYNRAGETQYF.

This clonotype was seen at least ten times. The chain couples TRBV6-2 or TRBV6-3 to TRBJ2-1; D gene ambiguous. V lost 2 bases and J 6 bases, leaving 11 bases between the germline ends. The CDR3 has 14 amino acids. Germline values: CDR1 MNHEY, CDR2 SVGEGT. This CDR3 reads CASSYEGPANEQFF. Written as DNA, the CDR3 is TGTGCCAGCAGTTACGAAGGGCCAGCCAATGAGCAGTTCTTC.

The chain has TRBV15 and TRBJ1-1; D remains ambiguous. The germline gives CDR1 LNHNV, CDR2 YYDKDF (reference sequence). The ends were cut back, 1 base at V and 1 base at J, with 10 bases in the middle. The length of the CDR3 is 15 residues. The CDR3 region has the DNA TGTGCCACCAGCAGAGGTCACGGTCAGAACACTGAAGCTTTCTTT. This translates into CATSRGHGQNTEAFF.

This clonotype has more than one count but fewer than ten. This rearrangement joins TRBV28 to TRBJ1-2, with D unclear. Trimming left V 3 bases short and J 3 bases short, with 11 bases between. Germline lookup yields CDR1 MDHEN and CDR2 SYDVKM. The CDR3 contains 14 residues. In nucleotides, the CDR3 is TGTGCCAGCAGTTTTTCGCAGTCCTACTATGGCTACACCTTC. Amino acids: CASSFSQSYYGYTF.

CDR3 loop: CASSQDRGNTIYF. The CDR3 DNA follows: TGCGCCAGCAGCCAAGATCGGGGAAACACCATATATTTT. The J gene is TRBJ1-3, the V gene TRBV4-3, with unresolved D. Trimming removed 0 bases at V and 4 bases at J, with 4 bases between. This CDR3 is built from 13 residues. Germline V lookup: CDR1 LGHNA, CDR2 YSLEER.

This clonotype was found a few times. The chain recombines TRBV6-2 or TRBV6-3 with TRBJ2-7; TRBD1 matches 9 bases. Germline lookup yields CDR1 MNHEY and CDR2 SVGEGT. Losses at the gene ends were 0 bases for V and 2 bases for J; bases not matched to a gene: 8. CDR3 length: 17 residues. CDR3 loop: CASSYSRTGEGAYEQYF. CDR3 coding DNA: TGTGCCAGCAGTTACTCGCGGACAGGGGAAGGCGCCTACGAGCAGTACTTC.

The chain links TRBV5-8 to TRBJ2-7; 10 positions match TRBD2. CDR1 and CDR2 from the germline V gene are SGHTS and YDEGEE. There are 14 residues in the CDR3. V lost 5 bases and J lost 3; bases outside the gene matches: 5. This chain's CDR3 is CASRGLARYYEQYF. The CDR3, as DNA: TGTGCCAGCAGGGGACTAGCGCGATACTACGAGCAGTACTTC.

The chain has TRBV7-2 and TRBJ1-2; D gene unclear. The CDR3 loop spans 12 amino acids. The ends were cut back, 1 base at V and 7 bases at J, with 7 bases in the middle. Germline V gene lookup returns CDR1 SGHTA and CDR2 FQGNSA. In DNA, the CDR3 is TGTGCCAGCAGCTTAGGTTCTCGTGGCTACACCTTC. This translates into CASSLGSRGYTF.

This clonotype was seen ten or more times. The V and J genes are TRBV18 and TRBJ2-3; 9 nucleotides match TRBD1. J gave up 3 bases and V 6 bases, and 13 bases lay outside the gene matches. CDR1 KGHSH and CDR2 LQKENI come from the germline V gene. The CDR3 runs 17 residues. CDR3 amino acids: CASSPNTGGARTDTQYF. The CDR3, as DNA: TGTGCCAGCTCTCCGAATACAGGGGGCGCAAGGACAGATACGCAGTATTTT.

The chain combines TRBV7-6 with TRBJ2-3; possibly TRBD1 for D (6 bases). The V end was cut by 5 bases, the J end by 6 bases, with 15 bases between. The CDR3 is made up of 14 amino acids. Germline values: CDR1 SGHVS, CDR2 FNYEAQ. The CDR3 bases are TGTGCCAGCAGCCCGACGACAGGTTCGGATACGCAGTATTTT. Protein sequence: CASSPTTGSDTQYF.

This clonotype occurred many times. This chain connects TRBV6-2 or TRBV6-3 to TRBJ2-3, with unresolved D. This CDR3 has 13 amino acids. Germline V gene lookup returns CDR1 MNHEY and CDR2 SVGEGT. V was cut by 1 base and J by 7 bases, with 9 bases left in between. The CDR3: CASSYFSPNTQYF. The CDR3 DNA is TGTGCCAGCAGTTACTTTTCGCCAAATACGCAGTATTTT.